The text below deals with one T cell receptor (beta chain). Clones were sequenced by immunoSEQ multiplex PCR, and TCRdb holds only the in-frame ones, with some missing. The sample records approximately 90,000 clones, 75% to 85% being singletons. Trimming stripped 6 bases from V and 4 bases from J, with 12 bases between. This CDR3 comprises 13 residues. The germline gives CDR1 LNHNV, CDR2 YYDKDF (reference sequence). These data originate in a study of blood T cell repertoires in COVID-19. Whole-study context: Acute and convalescent COVID-19 samples came from the United States, Italy and Spain.

Source material: peripheral blood. The clonotype was recovered from a woman older than 75 with acute or convalescent COVID-19. The chain uses TRBV15 and TRBJ1-2; D possibly corresponds to TRBD1 (5 bases). The CDR3: CATSAQGGYGYTF. In DNA form, the CDR3 reads TGTGCCACCAGTGCTCAGGGCGGCTATGGCTACACCTTC.